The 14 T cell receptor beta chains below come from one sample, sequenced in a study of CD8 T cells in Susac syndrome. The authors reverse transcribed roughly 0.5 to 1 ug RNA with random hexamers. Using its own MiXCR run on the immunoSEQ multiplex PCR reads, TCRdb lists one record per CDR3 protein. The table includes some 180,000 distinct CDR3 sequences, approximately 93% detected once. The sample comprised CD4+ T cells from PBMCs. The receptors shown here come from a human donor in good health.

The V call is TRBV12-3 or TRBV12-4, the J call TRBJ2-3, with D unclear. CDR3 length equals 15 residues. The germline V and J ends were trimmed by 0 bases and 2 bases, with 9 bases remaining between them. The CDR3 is CASSLAGPFTDTQYF. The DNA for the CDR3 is TGTGCCAGCAGTTTAGCAGGGCCCTTCACAGATACGCAGTATTTT.

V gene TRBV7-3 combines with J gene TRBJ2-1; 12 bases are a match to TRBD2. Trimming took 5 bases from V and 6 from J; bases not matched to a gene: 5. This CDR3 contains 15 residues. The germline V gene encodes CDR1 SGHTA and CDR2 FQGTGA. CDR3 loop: CASSAGLAGLNEQFF. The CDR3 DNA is TGTGCCAGCAGCGCGGGACTAGCGGGTCTCAATGAGCAGTTCTTC.

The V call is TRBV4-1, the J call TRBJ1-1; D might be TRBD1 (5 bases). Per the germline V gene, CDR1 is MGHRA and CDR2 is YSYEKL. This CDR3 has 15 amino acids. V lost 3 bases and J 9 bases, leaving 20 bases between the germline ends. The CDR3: CASSQEPGLSTQAFF. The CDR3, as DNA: TGCGCCAGCAGCCAGGAACCAGGGCTGTCGACACAAGCTTTCTTT.

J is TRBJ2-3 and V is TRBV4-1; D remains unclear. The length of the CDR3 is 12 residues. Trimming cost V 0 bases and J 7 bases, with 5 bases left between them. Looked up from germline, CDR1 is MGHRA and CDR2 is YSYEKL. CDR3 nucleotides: TGCGCCAGCAGCCAAGATCGACATACGCAGTATTTT. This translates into CASSQDRHTQYF.

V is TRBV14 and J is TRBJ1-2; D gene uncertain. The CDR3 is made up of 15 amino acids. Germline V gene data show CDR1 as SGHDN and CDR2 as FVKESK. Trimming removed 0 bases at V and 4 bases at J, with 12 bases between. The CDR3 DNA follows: TGTGCCAGCAGCCAAGAACCAACGGAAATCTATGGCTACACCTTC. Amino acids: CASSQEPTEIYGYTF.

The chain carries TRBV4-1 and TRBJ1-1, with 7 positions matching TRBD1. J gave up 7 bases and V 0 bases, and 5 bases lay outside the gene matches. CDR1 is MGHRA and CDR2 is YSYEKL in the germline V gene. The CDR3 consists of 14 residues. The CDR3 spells CASSQDQHRGEAFF. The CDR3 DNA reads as TGCGCCAGCAGCCAAGATCAGCACAGGGGTGAAGCTTTCTTT.

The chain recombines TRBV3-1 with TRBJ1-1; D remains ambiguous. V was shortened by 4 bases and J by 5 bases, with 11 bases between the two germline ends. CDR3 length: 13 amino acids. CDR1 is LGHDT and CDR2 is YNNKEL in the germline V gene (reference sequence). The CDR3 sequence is CASSRIGGTEAFF. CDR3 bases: TGTGCCAGCAGCCGCATTGGCGGAACTGAAGCTTTCTTT.

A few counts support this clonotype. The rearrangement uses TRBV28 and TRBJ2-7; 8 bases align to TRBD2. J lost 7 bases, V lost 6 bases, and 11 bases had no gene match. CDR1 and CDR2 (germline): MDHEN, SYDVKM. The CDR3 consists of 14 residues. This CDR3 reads CASSHTGGFREQYF. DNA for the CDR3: TGTGCCAGCAGCCACACGGGGGGGTTTCGAGAGCAGTACTTC.

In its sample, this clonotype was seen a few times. The DNA for the CDR3 is TGTGCCAGCAGCCGGTGGGGGGGAACTGAAGCTTTCTTT. It encodes CASSRWGGTEAFF. The chain carries TRBV11-2 and TRBJ1-1; a weak D match, TRBD1 (5 bases). Germline V lookup: CDR1 SGHAT, CDR2 FQNNGV. The V end lost 5 bases, the J end lost 5 bases, and 12 bases lay between the germline ends. This CDR3 is built from 13 residues.

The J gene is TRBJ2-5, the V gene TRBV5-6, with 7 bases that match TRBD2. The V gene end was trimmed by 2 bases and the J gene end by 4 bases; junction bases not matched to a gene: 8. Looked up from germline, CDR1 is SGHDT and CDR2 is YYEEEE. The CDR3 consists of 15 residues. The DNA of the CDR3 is TGTGCCAGCAGCTTCATTGGCAGGGAGGGAGAGACCCAGTACTTC. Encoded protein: CASSFIGREGETQYF.

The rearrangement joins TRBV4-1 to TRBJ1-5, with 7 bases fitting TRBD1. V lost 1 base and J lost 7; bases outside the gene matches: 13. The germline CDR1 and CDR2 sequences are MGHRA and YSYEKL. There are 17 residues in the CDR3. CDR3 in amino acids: CASSQAPGQVLGQPQHF. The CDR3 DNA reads TGCGCCAGCAGCCAAGCCCCTGGACAGGTCTTGGGGCAGCCCCAGCATTTT.

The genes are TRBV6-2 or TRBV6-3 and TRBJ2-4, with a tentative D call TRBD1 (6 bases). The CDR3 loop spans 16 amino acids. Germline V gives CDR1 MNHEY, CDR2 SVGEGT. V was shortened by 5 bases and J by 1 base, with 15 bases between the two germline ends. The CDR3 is CASSNFWGQAKNIQYF. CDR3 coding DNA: TGTGCCAGCAGTAACTTCTGGGGGCAGGCCAAAAACATTCAGTACTTC.

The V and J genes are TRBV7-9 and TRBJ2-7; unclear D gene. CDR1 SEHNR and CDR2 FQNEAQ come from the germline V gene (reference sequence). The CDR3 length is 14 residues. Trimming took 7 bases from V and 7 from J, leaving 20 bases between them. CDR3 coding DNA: TGTGCCAGCACCAACTCCCCCCTAGTGAAAGAGCAGTACTTC. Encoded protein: CASTNSPLVKEQYF.

This chain's CDR3 is CASSQRGGPPWETQYF. As DNA, the CDR3 is TGTGCCAGCAGCCAGCGGGGGGGGCCCCCTTGGGAGACCCAGTACTTC. The genes are TRBV14 and TRBJ2-5, with 9 bases lining up with TRBD2. The germline V gene has CDR1 SGHDN and CDR2 FVKESK. There are 16 residues in the CDR3. The V gene end was trimmed by 3 bases and the J gene end by 5 bases; junction bases not matched to a gene: 10.